One sample yielded the 26 T cell receptor beta chains listed below, sequenced in a study of cytomegalovirus exposure and HLA in healthy donors. This PCR relied on a set of 60 Vbeta primers and 13 Jbeta primers. The data were produced by immunoSEQ multiplex PCR, yet TCRdb's version contains in-frame clones alone and is incomplete. This sample has about 180,000 clones; about three quarters occur once, and the top ten carry 1.2% to 1.5%. Sequences were obtained from PBMCs. All receptors derive from a woman in her 30s in good health and CMV-seropositive.

V usage is TRBV28 and J usage is TRBJ2-4, with D maybe TRBD2 (5 bases). Germline V gene sequence: CDR1 MDHEN, CDR2 SYDVKM. V lost 6 bases and J 1 base, leaving 10 bases between the germline ends. The CDR3 covers 14 residues. The CDR3 coding sequence is TGTGCCAGCAGGGGATGGGAGGCCAAAAACATTCAGTACTTC. It codes for CASRGWEAKNIQYF.

The rearrangement uses TRBV19 and TRBJ2-3; the match to TRBD2 covers 11 bases. Germline assignment: CDR1 LNHDA and CDR2 SQIVND (reference sequence). The CDR3 totals 17 residues. Trimming took 10 bases from V and 4 from J; bases not matched to a gene: 16. CDR3 nucleotide sequence: TGTGCCACCAGTAAGGGAACTAGCGGGAGTTCCCCAGATACGCAGTATTTT. This gives the protein CATSKGTSGSSPDTQYF. Full variable domain (outside the CDR3, taken from reference TRBV19 and TRBJ2-3): DGGITQSPKYLFRKEGQNVTLSCEQNLNHDAMYWYRQDPGQGLRLIYYSQIVNDFQKGDIAEGYSVSREKKESFPLTVTSAQKNPTAFYLCATSKGTSGSSPDTQYFGPGTRLTVL.

In the case of this clone: The same CDR3 can be traced to other DNA sequences in this sample. The chain carries TRBV19 and TRBJ2-7; 9 bases match TRBD1. This CDR3 has 14 residues. V dropped 6 bases and J dropped 1; count of bases not matched to a gene: 4. Germline V CDR1 and CDR2: LNHDA, SQIVND (reference sequence). The DNA of the CDR3 is TGTGCCAGTAGCCGGGACAGGGCTTCCTACGAGCAGTACTTC. It yields the protein CASSRDRASYEQYF.

The V call is TRBV7-2, the J call TRBJ2-1; TRBD2 aligns across 9 bases. This CDR3 has 15 residues. Germline CDR1 SGHTA, CDR2 FQGNSA. The V gene end was trimmed by 5 bases and the J gene end by 2 bases; junction bases not matched to a gene: 4. The CDR3 coding sequence is TGTGCCAGCAGCGCTAGCGGGAACCCCTACAATGAGCAGTTCTTC. Encoded protein: CASSASGNPYNEQFF.

The rearrangement uses TRBV4-3 and TRBJ1-2, with TRBD1 matching 9 bases. The germline gives CDR1 LGHNA, CDR2 YSLEER. This CDR3 has 15 amino acids. V was pared by 8 bases and J by 8 bases, with 15 bases of the junction left unmatched. The CDR3 DNA sequence: TGCGCCAGCGGCGCTCTGCCGGGACAGGGTAAAGGCTACACCTTC. Amino acid sequence: CASGALPGQGKGYTF.

The CDR3 reads CVGQYSSFTDTQYF. CDR3 coding DNA: TGTGTGGGGCAGTACTCTTCCTTCACAGATACGCAGTATTTT. The chain couples TRBV30 to TRBJ2-3; D perhaps matches TRBD1 (5 bases). There are 14 residues in the CDR3. Germline CDR1 reads GTSNPN; CDR2 reads SVGIG (reference sequence).

This clone was found a few times. This chain connects TRBV6-5 to TRBJ2-1; possibly TRBD1 for D (5 bases). Germline assignment: CDR1 MNHEY and CDR2 SVGAGI. Trimming removed 0 bases from V and 0 bases from J, with 9 bases in between. The CDR3 is made up of 16 amino acids. In DNA, the CDR3 is TGTGCCAGCAGTTACTCACGGCAGGGCTCCTACAATGAGCAGTTCTTC. Translation gives CASSYSRQGSYNEQFF.

The chain joins TRBV15 to TRBJ2-7; the D gene is possibly TRBD2 (6 bases). Germline CDR1 LNHNV, CDR2 YYDKDF (reference sequence). With 0 bases removed from V and 3 bases from J, the gap between germline ends came to 9 bases. The CDR3 length is 14 residues. CDR3 amino acids: CATSRDTGVYEQYF. Written as DNA, the CDR3 is TGTGCCACCAGCAGAGATACGGGAGTCTACGAGCAGTACTTC.

The V gene is TRBV14, the J gene TRBJ2-1, with D hard to call. Germline-derived CDR1 and CDR2 are SGHDN and FVKESK. The CDR3 is made up of 16 amino acids. V gave up 1 base and J gave up 3 bases, with 13 bases separating them. In DNA, the CDR3 is TGTGCCAGCAGCCAAGTGCCTGACGGGTACTACAATGAGCAGTTCTTC. Translation gives CASSQVPDGYYNEQFF.

The chain uses TRBV30 and TRBJ2-1, with 8 bases identical to TRBD2. The germline V gene has CDR1 GTSNPN and CDR2 SVGIG (reference sequence). This CDR3 has 17 amino acids. The trim removed 0 bases at V and 4 bases at J, leaving 11 bases unmatched. This CDR3 reads CAWSVQGSGKSYNEQFF. In nucleotides, the CDR3 is TGTGCCTGGAGTGTACAAGGTAGCGGGAAGTCATACAATGAGCAGTTCTTC.

V is TRBV28 and J is TRBJ2-1, with D unclear. Germline values: CDR1 MDHEN, CDR2 SYDVKM. The CDR3 is 12 amino acids. V was shortened by 2 bases and J by 7 bases, with 6 bases between the two germline ends. This CDR3 is CASSLVRNEQFF. CDR3 nucleotide sequence: TGTGCCAGCAGTTTAGTTAGAAATGAGCAGTTCTTC.

The rearrangement links TRBV5-1 to TRBJ2-3; D is uncertain. Germline assignment: CDR1 SGHRS and CDR2 YFSETQ. CDR3 length equals 13 residues. V lost 3 bases, J lost 4 bases, and 9 bases lay in between. The CDR3, as DNA: TGCGCCAGCAGCTCCTACCCGGCAGATACGCAGTATTTT. It yields the protein CASSSYPADTQYF.

CDR3 in amino acids: CASSGADRGEAGANVLTF. The CDR3 region has the DNA TGTGCCAGCAGCGGCGCGGACAGGGGAGAGGCTGGGGCCAACGTCCTGACTTTC. The gene calls are TRBV7-3 and TRBJ2-6; 9 nucleotides match TRBD1. CDR3 length: 18 residues. V was clipped by 5 bases and J by 2 bases; unmatched bases: 10. The germline gives CDR1 SGHTA, CDR2 FQGTGA.

This chain connects TRBV28 to TRBJ2-7; TRBD1 agrees at 7 bases. Germline loops: CDR1 MDHEN, CDR2 SYDVKM. V was pared by 5 bases and J by 2 bases, with 9 bases of the junction left unmatched. This CDR3 contains 15 residues. The CDR3 loop is CASSDLQGLPYEQYF. The CDR3 nucleotides are TGTGCCAGCAGTGATTTACAGGGGCTCCCCTACGAGCAGTACTTC. Complete variable domain (other parts from reference TRBV28 and TRBJ2-7): DVKVTQSSRYLVKRTGEKVFLECVQDMDHENMFWYRQDPGLGLRLIYFSYDVKMKEKGDIPEGYSVSREKKERFSLILESASTNQTSMYLCASSDLQGLPYEQYFGPGTRLTVT.

The V and J genes are TRBV25-1 and TRBJ2-1; a possible D gene is TRBD2 (6 bases). V lost 3 bases to trimming and J lost 2 bases, with 11 bases between them. The V gene's germline CDR1 is MGHDK and CDR2 SYGVNS. The CDR3 has 15 residues. The CDR3 loop is CASSDSSVAYNEQFF. CDR3 DNA: TGTGCCAGCAGTGACTCTAGCGTCGCCTACAATGAGCAGTTCTTC.

The gene calls are TRBV5-1 and TRBJ1-2, with 7 nucleotides matching TRBD1. There are 15 residues in the CDR3. Germline trimming cut 1 base from V and 4 bases from J; bases unmatched to any gene: 7. The V gene's germline CDR1 is SGHRS and CDR2 YFSETQ. CDR3 DNA: TGCGCCAGCAGCTTGTTTCCAGGGGGGTCCTATGGCTACACCTTC. This translates into CASSLFPGGSYGYTF.

J is TRBJ1-4 and V is TRBV5-7, with 10 bases aligning to TRBD1. TRBV5-7 is annotated as an ORF whose role is uncertain. CDR3 length equals 15 residues. Losses at the gene ends were 4 bases for V and 8 bases for J; bases not matched to a gene: 8. The CDR3 sequence: CASSAGQGHFEKLFF. CDR3 in DNA: TGTGCCAGCAGCGCGGGACAGGGGCACTTCGAAAAACTGTTTTTT.

The rearrangement links TRBV29-1 to TRBJ2-3; a weak D match, TRBD1 (5 bases). The CDR3 contains 14 residues. CDR1 is SQVTM and CDR2 is ANQGSEA in the germline V gene. Trimming took 2 bases from V and 2 from J, leaving 11 bases between them. Here the CDR3 DNA reads TGCAGCGTTGAAAACTACAGGTTCACAGATACGCAGTATTTT. This sequence encodes CSVENYRFTDTQYF.

The chain couples TRBV10-3 to TRBJ1-2; D is unresolved. Trimming pared 2 bases from V and 6 bases from J, leaving 16 bases between. The CDR3 is 15 amino acids. Germline loops: CDR1 ENHRY, CDR2 SYGVKD. The CDR3 DNA follows: TGTGCCATCAGTGAGGATCCGGGGAAATCAGATGGCTACACCTTC. Amino acids: CAISEDPGKSDGYTF.

A few counts support this clone. The CDR3 here is CASSLGVQGMAFF. CDR3 coding DNA: TGTGCCAGCAGCTTAGGGGTACAGGGGATGGCTTTCTTT. The rearrangement uses TRBV7-2 and TRBJ1-1, with TRBD1 matching over 7 bases. In germline, CDR1 is SGHTA, CDR2 FQGNSA. The CDR3 covers 13 residues. V shed 1 base, J shed 11 bases, and the junction held 7 bases outside the gene matches. Complete variable domain (other parts from reference TRBV7-2 and TRBJ1-1): GAGVSQSPSNKVTEKGKDVELRCDPISGHTALYWYRQSLGQGLEFLIYFQGNSAPDKSGLPSDRFSAERTGGSVSTLTIQRTQQEDSAVYLCASSLGVQGMAFFGQGTRLTVV.

CDR3 region: CATYQQTEYTDTQYF. The CDR3 coding sequence is TGTGCCACCTACCAACAGACAGAGTACACAGATACGCAGTATTTT. The V call is TRBV6-1, the J call TRBJ2-3, with D perhaps TRBD1 (5 bases). The V end was cut by 10 bases, the J end by 2 bases, with 19 bases between. Germline V gene sequence: CDR1 MNHNS, CDR2 SASEGT. The CDR3 covers 15 residues.

This sequence joins TRBV30 and TRBJ2-1, with a possible D match to TRBD2 (6 bases). The germline CDR1 and CDR2 sequences are GTSNPN and SVGIG (reference sequence). V was pared by 0 bases and J by 5 bases, with 11 bases between. This CDR3 region has 14 residues. The CDR3: CAWSVLTSNNEQFF. The CDR3 DNA sequence: TGTGCCTGGAGTGTACTCACTAGCAACAATGAGCAGTTCTTC.

The chain is built from TRBV7-2 and TRBJ2-3, with TRBD2 as a possible D gene (6 bases). The length of the CDR3 is 15 residues. CDR1 is SGHTA, CDR2 FQGNSA, per germline. Between the trimmed V and J ends, which lost 3 bases and 1 base, there was a span of 11 bases. CDR3 DNA sequence: TGTGCCAGCAGCTTTGGCGGGGAAGGCACAGATACGCAGTATTTT. It is translated as CASSFGGEGTDTQYF.

This clone was picked up a small number of times. The chain has TRBV9 and TRBJ2-7; D call uncertain. Trimming pared 0 bases from V and 2 bases from J, leaving 12 bases between. The germline V gene encodes CDR1 SGDLS and CDR2 YYNGEE. The CDR3 runs to 15 residues. CDR3 DNA sequence: TGTGCCAGCAGCGTAGATGTTAGCTCGGCCTACGAGCAGTACTTC. Translated: CASSVDVSSAYEQYF.

The V gene is TRBV28, the J gene TRBJ1-1; the match to TRBD1 covers 9 bases. Per germline, CDR1 MDHEN and CDR2 SYDVKM. J lost 1 base, V lost 8 bases, and 5 bases had no gene match. The CDR3 loop spans 14 amino acids. The CDR3 bases are TGTGCCAGCTACCGGGACAGGGCGAACACTGAAGCTTTCTTT. Its translation is CASYRDRANTEAFF.

The chain is built from TRBV15 and TRBJ1-2, with D unclear. The germline CDR1 and CDR2 sequences are LNHNV and YYDKDF (reference sequence). The CDR3 consists of 13 residues. V was trimmed by 0 bases and J by 4 bases, leaving 6 bases between them. The CDR3 loop is CATSRDVAYGYTF. CDR3 sequence (DNA): TGTGCCACCAGCAGAGATGTGGCCTATGGCTACACCTTC.